The 20 T cell receptor beta chains in this list originate from one sample, sequenced in a study of cytomegalovirus exposure and HLA in healthy donors. TCRdb keeps only in-frame clones here, not all; method: immunoSEQ multiplex PCR. The repertoire includes 210,000 or so clones, around 88% of them detected once, and 2.9% sits in the top ten. Sequencing was carried out using PBMCs. All receptors derive from a woman aged 18-35 years in good health and CMV-seronegative.

The chain has TRBV5-4 and TRBJ2-1; 8 positions agree with TRBD2. The CDR3 spans 15 residues. The V and J ends lost 7 bases and 3 bases, in that order; junction bases with no gene match: 9. Germline V gene sequence: CDR1 SGHNT, CDR2 YYREEE (reference sequence). In DNA, the CDR3 is TGTGCCAGCGGCCCCCCGCTAGCGGGCTACAATGAGCAGTTCTTC. It encodes CASGPPLAGYNEQFF.

The rearrangement joins TRBV9 to TRBJ2-1; TRBD2 agrees at 10 bases. J gave up 3 bases and V 3 bases, and 6 bases lay outside the gene matches. The CDR3 sequence is 16 residues long. In germline, CDR1 is SGDLS, CDR2 YYNGEE. CDR3 in DNA: TGTGCCAGCAGCGAGCGGGAGGGTCCTGACTACAATGAGCAGTTCTTC. It codes for CASSEREGPDYNEQFF.

This chain uses TRBV6-5 with TRBJ2-7, with D perhaps matching TRBD2 (6 bases). The V and J ends lost 6 bases and 5 bases respectively, with 17 bases between them. The CDR3 loop spans 14 amino acids. Germline values: CDR1 MNHEY, CDR2 SVGAGI. In DNA, the CDR3 is TGTGCCAGCAGACGCTACGGGACTGGGAACGAGCAGTACTTC. This encodes CASRRYGTGNEQYF.

DNA for the CDR3: TGTGCCAGCAGTGATCCAGGGGCCTTTAACGAGCAGTACTTC. It yields the protein CASSDPGAFNEQYF. This chain joins TRBV2 and TRBJ2-7; D may be TRBD1 (6 bases). Between the trimmed V and J ends, which lost 3 bases and 5 bases, there was a span of 14 bases. This CDR3 spans 14 amino acids. CDR1 and CDR2 from the germline V gene are SNHLY and FYNNEI.

This clone occurred a few times. The chain carries TRBV7-9 and TRBJ1-2; D is unclear. From germline, CDR1 is SEHNR and CDR2 FQNEAQ (reference sequence). V lost 4 bases to trimming and J lost 4 bases, with 10 bases between them. The length of the CDR3 is 13 residues. The DNA for the CDR3 is TGTGCCAGCAGCTCCTCGGAGGGCTATGGCTACACCTTC. Protein: CASSSSEGYGYTF.

The chain's CDR3 is CASSPRDRLNTEAFF. CDR3 sequence (DNA): TGTGCCAGCAGCCCACGGGACAGGCTGAACACTGAAGCTTTCTTT. The chain has TRBV7-8 and TRBJ1-1; 8 positions agree with TRBD1. The CDR3 covers 15 residues. With 5 bases clipped from V and 0 bases from J, the junction kept 5 bases outside the gene matches. Germline V gene sequence: CDR1 SGHVS, CDR2 FQNEAQ.

The chain is built from TRBV5-6 and TRBJ2-2; D is perhaps TRBD2 (6 bases). In germline, CDR1 is SGHDT, CDR2 YYEEEE. The CDR3 is made up of 15 amino acids. With 4 bases removed from V and 3 bases from J, the gap between germline ends came to 13 bases. This CDR3 reads CASSGGGGYTGELFF. In nucleotides, the CDR3 is TGTGCCAGCAGCGGGGGTGGAGGGTACACCGGGGAGCTGTTTTTT.

The chain employs TRBV14 and TRBJ2-1, with D possibly TRBD2 on 6 matching bases. Trimming removed 1 base from V and 2 bases from J, with 12 bases in between. CDR1 is SGHDN, CDR2 FVKESK, per germline. This CDR3 spans 16 amino acids. The chain's CDR3 is CASSQAYGRAYNEQFF. The DNA for the CDR3 is TGTGCCAGCAGCCAAGCGTACGGGAGAGCCTACAATGAGCAGTTCTTC. Based on the CDR3 plus reference TRBV14 and TRBJ2-1, the full variable domain is EAGVTQFPSHSVIEKGQTVTLRCDPISGHDNLYWYRRVMGKEIKFLLHFVKESKQDESGMPNNRFLAERTGGTYSTLKVQPAELEDSGVYFCASSQAYGRAYNEQFFGPGTRLTVL.

This sequence joins TRBV7-8 and TRBJ2-2; 7 bases match TRBD2. The germline V gene encodes CDR1 SGHVS and CDR2 FQNEAQ. This CDR3 spans 16 amino acids. Trimming removed 5 bases from V and 0 bases from J; junction bases left unmatched: 6. The CDR3 sequence is CASSVTGTTNTGELFF. As DNA, the CDR3 is TGTGCCAGCAGCGTCACCGGGACTACGAACACCGGGGAGCTGTTTTTT.

This clone occurred once. One end of the junction does not line up with germline, which may come from a read error. V gene TRBV5-1 combines with J gene TRBJ1-4; the D gene is possibly TRBD1 (5 bases). Germline-derived CDR1 and CDR2 are SGHRS and YFSETQ. This CDR3 contains 14 residues. DNA of the CDR3: TGCGCCAGCAGCTTGGGGGGGGTAAAAGAAAAACTGCTTTTT. Encoded protein: CASSLGGVKEKLLF.

This rearrangement joins TRBV27 to TRBJ2-7, with D perhaps matching TRBD2 (5 bases). The germline CDR1 and CDR2 sequences are MNHEY and SMNVEV (reference sequence). V was trimmed by 4 bases and J by 0 bases, leaving 10 bases between them. This CDR3 comprises 14 residues. The CDR3 is CASSSRAPSYEQYF. CDR3 nucleotides: TGTGCCAGCAGTTCGAGGGCTCCCTCCTACGAGCAGTACTTC.

The chain uses TRBV29-1 and TRBJ1-2, with TRBD1 matching 7 bases. Unmatched junction bases numbered 20, after V lost 5 bases and J lost 2 bases. The CDR3 runs 18 residues. The germline gives CDR1 SQVTM, CDR2 ANQGSEA. The CDR3 DNA sequence: TGCAGCGTTCGTGGTGTCCCGGGACAGTCTGCTGCAAACTATGGCTACACCTTC. This sequence encodes CSVRGVPGQSAANYGYTF.

CDR3 amino acids: CASSPRATGGRGYTF. The CDR3, as DNA: TGTGCCAGCAGTCCAAGGGCGACAGGGGGCCGGGGCTACACCTTC. The rearrangement joins TRBV28 to TRBJ1-2; TRBD1 aligns across 10 bases. V lost 5 bases, J lost 8 bases, and 11 bases stayed unmatched. This CDR3 is built from 15 residues. Germline V gene lookup returns CDR1 MDHEN and CDR2 SYDVKM.

The V gene is TRBV19, the J gene TRBJ1-4; 10 nucleotides match TRBD1. The CDR3 contains 14 residues. Trimming at V came to 4 bases and at J to 6 bases, leaving 2 bases not matched to a gene. The germline V gene has CDR1 LNHDA and CDR2 SQIVND (reference sequence). CDR3 loop: CASSKGTGDEKLFF. In nucleotides, the CDR3 is TGTGCCAGTAGTAAGGGGACAGGGGATGAAAAACTGTTTTTT.

This chain connects TRBV7-8 to TRBJ1-1, with no clear D. CDR3 length: 15 residues. The germline V gene has CDR1 SGHVS and CDR2 FQNEAQ. V dropped 5 bases and J dropped 5 bases, with 18 bases sitting between them. The CDR3 protein is CASSHTPGPRTEAFF. CDR3 bases: TGTGCCAGCAGCCACACTCCCGGTCCGAGGACTGAAGCTTTCTTT.

The V call is TRBV6-5, the J call TRBJ1-1; weak D call: TRBD1 (5 bases). This CDR3 contains 14 residues. V lost 5 bases, J lost 1 base, and 11 bases lay in between. The germline gives CDR1 MNHEY, CDR2 SVGAGI. The DNA for the CDR3 is TGTGCCAGCAGTCCCCAGACAGAGAACACTGAAGCTTTCTTT. Translating it yields CASSPQTENTEAFF.

The V gene is TRBV27, the J gene TRBJ2-3; no definite D call. CDR3 size: 13 residues. Deletions cut 3 bases from V and 6 bases from J, with 10 bases between. CDR1 MNHEY and CDR2 SMNVEV come from the germline V gene (reference sequence). Here the CDR3 reads CASSLWSGDTQYF. CDR3 sequence (DNA): TGTGCCAGCAGTTTGTGGTCCGGGGATACGCAGTATTTT.

The chain recombines TRBV10-3 with TRBJ2-5, with a possible D match to TRBD1 (6 bases). Trimming shortened V by 3 bases and J by 2 bases, and 13 bases separated the two germline ends. The CDR3 loop spans 15 amino acids. Germline assignment: CDR1 ENHRY and CDR2 SYGVKD. CDR3: CAISDPDRLQETQYF. As DNA, the CDR3 is TGTGCCATCAGTGATCCGGACAGACTGCAAGAGACCCAGTACTTC.

With respect to this clone: This specimen includes other DNA sequences encoding the same CDR3. V gene TRBV30 combines with J gene TRBJ1-1, with TRBD1 identical over 7 bases. The germline CDR1 and CDR2 sequences are GTSNPN and SVGIG (reference sequence). The CDR3 loop spans 15 amino acids. Trimming took 0 bases from V and 4 from J; bases not matched to a gene: 8. This CDR3 reads CAWSVLSTGSTEAFF. CDR3 nucleotides: TGTGCCTGGAGTGTACTGTCGACAGGGTCCACTGAAGCTTTCTTT.

The genes are TRBV9 and TRBJ2-3; TRBD2 aligns across 8 bases. Trimming took 0 bases from V and 5 from J; bases not matched to a gene: 11. Per the germline V gene, CDR1 is SGDLS and CDR2 is YYNGEE. The CDR3 totals 17 residues. The chain's CDR3 is CASSVVPSGSQGDTQYF. The CDR3 DNA reads TGTGCCAGCAGCGTAGTCCCTAGCGGGTCACAGGGAGATACGCAGTATTTT.